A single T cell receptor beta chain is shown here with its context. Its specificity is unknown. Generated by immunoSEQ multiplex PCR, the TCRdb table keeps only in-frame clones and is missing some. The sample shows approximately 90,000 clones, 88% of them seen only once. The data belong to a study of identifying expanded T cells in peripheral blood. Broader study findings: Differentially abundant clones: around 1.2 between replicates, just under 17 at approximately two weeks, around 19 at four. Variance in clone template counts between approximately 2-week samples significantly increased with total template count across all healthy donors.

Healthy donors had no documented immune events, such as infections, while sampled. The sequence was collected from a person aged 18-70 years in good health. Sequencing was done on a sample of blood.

CDR3 protein: CASSSSQGWGTEAFF. CDR3 nucleotides: TGTGCCAGCAGCTCTTCACAGGGATGGGGCACTGAAGCTTTCTTT. V is TRBV5-6 and J is TRBJ1-1; weak D call: TRBD1 (6 bases). Trimming left V 3 bases short and J 4 bases short, with 16 bases between. Germline V lookup: CDR1 SGHDT, CDR2 YYEEEE. The CDR3 sequence is 15 residues long. The full variable domain, in which reference TRBV5-6 and TRBJ1-1 provide the parts outside the CDR3, is DAGVTQSPTHLIKTRGQQVTLRCSPKSGHDTVSWYQQALGQGPQFIFQYYEEEERQRGNFPDRFSGHQFPNYSSELNVNALLLGDSALYLCASSSSQGWGTEAFFGQGTRLTVV.